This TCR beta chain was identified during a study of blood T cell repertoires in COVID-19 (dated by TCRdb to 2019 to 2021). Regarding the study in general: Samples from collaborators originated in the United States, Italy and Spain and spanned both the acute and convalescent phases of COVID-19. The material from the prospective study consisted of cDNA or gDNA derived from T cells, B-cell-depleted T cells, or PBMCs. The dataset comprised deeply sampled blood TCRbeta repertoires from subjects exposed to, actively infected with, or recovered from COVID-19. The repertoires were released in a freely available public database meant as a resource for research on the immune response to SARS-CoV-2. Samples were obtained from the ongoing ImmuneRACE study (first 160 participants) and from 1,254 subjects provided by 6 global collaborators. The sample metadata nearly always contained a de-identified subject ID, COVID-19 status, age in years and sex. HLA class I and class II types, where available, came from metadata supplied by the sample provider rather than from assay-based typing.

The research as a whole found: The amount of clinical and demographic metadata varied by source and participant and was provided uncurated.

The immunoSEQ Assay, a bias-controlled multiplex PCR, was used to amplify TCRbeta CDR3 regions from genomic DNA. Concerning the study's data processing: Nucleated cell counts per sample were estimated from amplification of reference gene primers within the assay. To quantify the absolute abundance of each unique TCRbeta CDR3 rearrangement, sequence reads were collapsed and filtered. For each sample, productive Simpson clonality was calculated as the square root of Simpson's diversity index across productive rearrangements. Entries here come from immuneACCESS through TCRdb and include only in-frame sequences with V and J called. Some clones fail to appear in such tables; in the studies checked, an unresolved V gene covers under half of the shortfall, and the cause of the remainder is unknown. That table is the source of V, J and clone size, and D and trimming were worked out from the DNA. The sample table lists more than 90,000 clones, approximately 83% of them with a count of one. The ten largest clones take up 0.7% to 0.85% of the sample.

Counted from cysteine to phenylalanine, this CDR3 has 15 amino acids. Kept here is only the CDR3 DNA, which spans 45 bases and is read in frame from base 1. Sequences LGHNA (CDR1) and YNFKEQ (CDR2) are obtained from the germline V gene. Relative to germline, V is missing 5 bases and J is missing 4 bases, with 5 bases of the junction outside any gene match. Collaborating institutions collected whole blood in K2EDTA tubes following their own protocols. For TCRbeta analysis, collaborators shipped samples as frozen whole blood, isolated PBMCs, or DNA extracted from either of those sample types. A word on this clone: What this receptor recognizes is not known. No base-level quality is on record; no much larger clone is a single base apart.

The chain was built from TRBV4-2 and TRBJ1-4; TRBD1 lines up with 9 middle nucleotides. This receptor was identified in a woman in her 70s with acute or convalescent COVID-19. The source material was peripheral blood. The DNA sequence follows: TGTGCCAGCAGCGCCCGGACAGGGGATAATGAAAAACTGTTTTTT. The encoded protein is CASSARTGDNEKLFF.